Presented here are 31 T cell receptor beta chains from one specimen sequenced in a study of cytomegalovirus exposure and HLA in healthy donors. PCR employed 60 Vbeta and 13 Jbeta primers. Clones were sequenced by immunoSEQ multiplex PCR, and TCRdb holds only the in-frame ones, with some missing. The sample includes 100,000 or so clones, under 85% of them seen just once. Sequencing used PBMCs. These receptors originate from a woman in her thirties or forties in good health and CMV-seronegative.

The chain links TRBV4-1 to TRBJ1-1; D not certain. Germline V gene data show CDR1 as MGHRA and CDR2 as YSYEKL. This CDR3 is 15 amino acids long. V was shortened by 3 bases and J by 5 bases, with 16 bases between the two germline ends. The CDR3 region is CASSHGKNTRTEAFF. DNA of the CDR3: TGCGCCAGCAGCCACGGGAAAAATACTAGGACTGAAGCTTTCTTT.

This clone was recorded a few times. V usage is TRBV6-1 and J usage is TRBJ1-1; TRBD1 might be the D (5 bases). The CDR3 length is 12 residues. The germline V gene encodes CDR1 MNHNS and CDR2 SASEGT. The V gene lost 5 bases and the J gene lost 8 bases, with 12 bases spanning the gap. The CDR3 DNA is TGTGCCAGCAGTTCCGATGGGGCAGAAGCTTTCTTT. It specifies CASSSDGAEAFF.

The genes are TRBV6-5 and TRBJ2-2; perhaps TRBD1 as D (5 bases). V dropped 6 bases and J dropped 6 bases, with 14 bases sitting between them. Germline-derived CDR1 and CDR2 are MNHEY and SVGAGI. The CDR3 loop spans 14 amino acids. CDR3 region: CASRDTGIPGELFF. CDR3 DNA: TGTGCCAGCAGAGACACAGGAATCCCCGGGGAGCTGTTTTTT.

This chain uses TRBV10-3 with TRBJ2-5, with 9 bases fitting TRBD2. The DNA matches TRBJ2-7 better at its end, which makes the J call doubtful. Germline CDR1 ENHRY, CDR2 SYGVKD. The CDR3 loop spans 13 amino acids. The CDR3 DNA follows: TGTGCCATCGGGGGCGGGGGGGATTACGAGCAGTACTTC. Its protein is CAIGGGGDYEQYF.

The CDR3 is CASSVSGNQPQHF. For the CDR3, the DNA is TGTGCCAGCAGTGTATCAGGAAATCAGCCCCAGCATTTT. This chain uses TRBV6-1 with TRBJ1-5; D is unclear. The CDR3 covers 13 residues. V was pared by 4 bases and J by 4 bases, with 8 bases between. Germline CDR1 is MNHNS and CDR2 is SASEGT.

This clone turned up a few times. The chain employs TRBV7-3 and TRBJ2-7, with D maybe TRBD1 (6 bases). Germline V CDR1 and CDR2: SGHTA, FQGTGA. The CDR3 consists of 15 residues. V was trimmed by 2 bases and J by 3 bases, leaving 14 bases between them. The CDR3 is CASSLDRLMDYEQYF. The CDR3 DNA reads as TGTGCCAGCAGCTTAGACAGGCTTATGGACTACGAGCAGTACTTC.

This clone was recorded once. Here the CDR3 reads CASTQGLSSGNTIYF. The CDR3 coding sequence is TGTGCCAGTACACAGGGCCTAAGCTCTGGAAACACCATATATTTT. The chain links TRBV19 to TRBJ1-3; TRBD1 is a possible D gene (6 bases). Germline V gene lookup returns CDR1 LNHDA and CDR2 SQIVND (reference sequence). This CDR3 has 15 residues. Deletions cut 7 bases from V and 0 bases from J, with 13 bases between.

The chain links TRBV7-6 to TRBJ2-1, with 7 bases aligning to TRBD1. Per the germline V gene, CDR1 is SGHVS and CDR2 is FNYEAQ. The J segment lost 3 bases and the V segment lost 1 base, leaving 3 bases of the junction unmatched. The CDR3 runs 15 residues. CDR3 amino acids: CASSLEGTDYNEQFF. CDR3 nucleotides: TGTGCCAGCAGCTTAGAGGGGACAGACTACAATGAGCAGTTCTTC.

This clone was found once. The chain uses TRBV6-5 and TRBJ2-1, with 9 bases matching TRBD2. The junction had 2 bases not matched to a gene; V was cut back by 7 bases and J by 1 base. The germline V gene has CDR1 MNHEY and CDR2 SVGAGI. The CDR3 length is 14 residues. The CDR3 region is CASTTSGSYNEQFF. CDR3 coding DNA: TGTGCCAGCACTACTAGCGGGTCCTACAATGAGCAGTTCTTC.

The chain carries TRBV27 and TRBJ2-7; TRBD1 is a possible D gene (6 bases). The CDR3 is made up of 14 amino acids. The germline CDR1 and CDR2 sequences are MNHEY and SMNVEV (reference sequence). The germline V and J ends were trimmed by 6 bases and 2 bases, with 14 bases remaining between them. CDR3 nucleotides: TGTGCCAGCAGACCCCAGGGGTCGGCCTACGAGCAGTACTTC. This gives the protein CASRPQGSAYEQYF.

This clone was seen only a few times. V and J are TRBV29-1 and TRBJ2-5, with 7 bases lining up with TRBD2. Germline-derived CDR1 and CDR2 are SQVTM and ANQGSEA. CDR3 length equals 12 residues. V dropped 8 bases and J dropped 3; count of bases not matched to a gene: 6. The CDR3 protein is CSLGLTEETQYF. The CDR3 nucleotides are TGCAGCTTGGGACTAACTGAAGAGACCCAGTACTTC.

The rearrangement uses TRBV6-1 and TRBJ2-5; D may be TRBD1 (6 bases). Germline V gene sequence: CDR1 MNHNS, CDR2 SASEGT. The CDR3 covers 15 residues. Trimming pared 2 bases from V and 2 bases from J, leaving 12 bases between. The CDR3 DNA is TGTGCCAGCAGTGAAAGGGGCAGGGGTCAAGAGACCCAGTACTTC. It codes for CASSERGRGQETQYF.

This clone appeared a single time. The V call is TRBV7-9, the J call TRBJ2-2; D ambiguous. The CDR3 runs 15 residues. Between the trimmed V and J ends, which lost 0 bases and 4 bases, there was a span of 9 bases. Germline V gives CDR1 SEHNR, CDR2 FQNEAQ (reference sequence). DNA for the CDR3: TGTGCCAGCAGCTTAGCCTTAACGGTCACCGGGGAGCTGTTTTTT. Protein sequence: CASSLALTVTGELFF.

This chain links TRBV6-5 with TRBJ1-5, with 7 bases lining up with TRBD1. Germline values: CDR1 MNHEY, CDR2 SVGAGI. V was pared by 6 bases and J by 0 bases, with 5 bases of the junction left unmatched. The CDR3 is 15 residues long. CDR3 sequence reads: CASRLRDSSNQPQHF. The CDR3 DNA follows: TGTGCCAGCAGACTCCGGGACAGTAGCAATCAGCCCCAGCATTTT.

V and J are TRBV5-8 and TRBJ1-1; D may be TRBD1 (5 bases). The CDR3 totals 14 residues. Germline V gene lookup returns CDR1 SGHTS and CDR2 YDEGEE. Trimming left V 1 base short and J 4 bases short, with 11 bases between. CDR3 residues: CASSLWGEGTEAFF. In DNA form, the CDR3 reads TGTGCCAGCAGCTTGTGGGGGGAGGGCACTGAAGCTTTCTTT.

The J gene is TRBJ2-3, the V gene TRBV5-1; 11 bases are shared with TRBD2. J gave up 3 bases and V 2 bases, and 5 bases lay outside the gene matches. The germline V gene has CDR1 SGHRS and CDR2 YFSETQ. The CDR3 has 16 residues. Here the CDR3 reads CASSFTSGSSTDTQYF. The CDR3 nucleotides are TGCGCCAGCAGCTTCACTAGCGGGAGTTCAACAGATACGCAGTATTTT.

For the CDR3, the DNA is TGTGCCAGCAGTCTGACAGGGGTTGAAGCTTTCTTT. It codes for CASSLTGVEAFF. The J gene is TRBJ1-1, the V gene TRBV6-1; 8 nucleotides match TRBD1. The CDR3 has 12 amino acids. The V gene end was trimmed by 5 bases and the J gene end by 7 bases; junction bases not matched to a gene: 3. The germline V gene encodes CDR1 MNHNS and CDR2 SASEGT.

To note about this clone: Its ends do not fully match the called genes, so a read error is possible. The rearrangement links TRBV7-9 to TRBJ1-2; 7 bases line up with TRBD1. This CDR3 contains 17 residues. The V gene's germline CDR1 is SEHNR and CDR2 FQNEAQ (reference sequence). The CDR3 spells CSSSLDRALPRNYGYTF. CDR3 coding DNA: TGTTCCAGCAGCTTAGACAGGGCCTTACCCCGGAACTATGGCTACACCTTC.

This clone was detected only once. This rearrangement joins TRBV6-4 to TRBJ2-2; D might be TRBD2 (5 bases). Germline CDR1 and CDR2: MRHNA and SNTAGT. There are 14 residues in the CDR3. Trimming removed 0 bases at V and 3 bases at J, with 5 bases between. The CDR3 is CASSDSRDTGELFF. In DNA, the CDR3 is TGTGCCAGCAGTGACTCGCGGGACACCGGGGAGCTGTTTTTT.

In its sample, this clone was seen once. Here the CDR3 reads CASSPSTGSYEQYF. CDR3 DNA sequence: TGTGCCAGCAGCCCGTCGACAGGCTCCTACGAGCAGTACTTC. This chain uses TRBV11-2 with TRBJ2-7; D perhaps matches TRBD1 (6 bases). CDR1 and CDR2 from the germline V gene are SGHAT and FQNNGV. The CDR3 totals 14 residues. V dropped 5 bases and J dropped 0 bases, with 11 bases sitting between them.

The chain carries TRBV29-1 and TRBJ2-3; no clear D gene. V dropped 1 base and J dropped 2 bases, with 13 bases sitting between them. The CDR3 has 15 residues. Germline V gives CDR1 SQVTM, CDR2 ANQGSEA. The CDR3 DNA reads TGCAGCGTTGAAGGACGACTTGCAACCACAGATACGCAGTATTTT. This gives the protein CSVEGRLATTDTQYF.

This clone has only a few counts. The V and J genes are TRBV18 and TRBJ2-7, with 7 bases matching TRBD1. Trimming at V came to 3 bases and at J to 3 bases, leaving 5 bases not matched to a gene. Germline CDR1 KGHSH, CDR2 LQKENI. This CDR3 has 14 amino acids. Written as DNA, the CDR3 is TGTGCCAGCTCACCCGACAGGGATCACTACGAGCAGTACTTC. Translation gives CASSPDRDHYEQYF. Full variable domain (rest looked up from reference TRBV18 and TRBJ2-7): NAGVMQNPRHLVRRRGQEARLRCSPMKGHSHVYWYRQLPEEGLKFMVYLQKENIIDESGMPKERFSAEFPKEGPSILRIQQVVRGDSAAYFCASSPDRDHYEQYFGPGTRLTVT.

V is TRBV5-6 and J is TRBJ1-1, with TRBD1 identical over 9 bases. The CDR3 has 13 residues. V shed 5 bases and J 6 bases; nucleotides not matched to a gene: 5. Per the germline V gene, CDR1 is SGHDT and CDR2 is YYEEEE. The CDR3 here is CASRPQGAAEAFF. The DNA for the CDR3 is TGTGCCAGCAGGCCACAGGGGGCTGCTGAAGCTTTCTTT. The variable domain in full, completed from reference TRBV5-6 and TRBJ1-1, reads DAGVTQSPTHLIKTRGQQVTLRCSPKSGHDTVSWYQQALGQGPQFIFQYYEEEERQRGNFPDRFSGHQFPNYSSELNVNALLLGDSALYLCASRPQGAAEAFFGQGTRLTVV.

V and J are TRBV27 and TRBJ1-1, with TRBD1 identical over 12 bases. Germline V gene lookup returns CDR1 MNHEY and CDR2 SMNVEV (reference sequence). V gave up 9 bases and J gave up 6 bases; unmatched junction bases: 20. CDR3 size: 18 residues. CDR3 amino acids: CASRHRGGQGALGAEAFF. For the CDR3, the DNA is TGTGCCAGTCGTCATAGGGGGGGACAGGGGGCGCTCGGTGCTGAAGCTTTCTTT.

The chain joins TRBV6-5 to TRBJ2-2; 7 bases are a match to TRBD2. Germline assignment: CDR1 MNHEY and CDR2 SVGAGI. Losses at the gene ends were 7 bases for V and 1 base for J; bases not matched to a gene: 6. The CDR3 sequence is 15 residues long. Written as DNA, the CDR3 is TGTGCCAGCAACATATGGGAGGGGAACACCGGGGAGCTGTTTTTT. This gives the protein CASNIWEGNTGELFF.

In its sample, this clone was seen a few times. This rearrangement joins TRBV7-3 to TRBJ2-3, with D maybe TRBD2 (7 bases). With 4 bases removed from V and 0 bases from J, the gap between germline ends came to 11 bases. This CDR3 has 15 amino acids. Germline CDR1 is SGHTA and CDR2 is FQGTGA. The CDR3 loop reads CASSWRGGSTDTQYF. The CDR3 DNA reads TGTGCCAGCAGCTGGAGGGGGGGGAGCACAGATACGCAGTATTTT.

With respect to this clone: The identical CDR3 is also encoded by other nucleotide sequences in the sample. This chain connects TRBV7-2 to TRBJ2-3; D call uncertain. Between the trimmed V and J ends, which lost 2 bases and 0 bases, there was a span of 3 bases. Germline CDR1 SGHTA, CDR2 FQGNSA. The CDR3 totals 13 residues. The CDR3 DNA reads TGTGCCAGCAGCTTACCTAGCACAGATACGCAGTATTTT. Its protein is CASSLPSTDTQYF.

V is TRBV18 and J is TRBJ2-7, with D tentatively TRBD1 (5 bases). The CDR3 is 15 residues long. The V and J ends lost 2 bases and 1 base respectively, with 12 bases between them. Germline CDR1 and CDR2: KGHSH and LQKENI. The CDR3 spells CASSPNQGGSYEQYF. The CDR3 bases are TGTGCCAGCTCACCAAACCAGGGCGGTTCCTACGAGCAGTACTTC.

The chain couples TRBV27 to TRBJ2-3; the match to TRBD1 covers 9 bases. The CDR3 spans 16 residues. The germline V gene encodes CDR1 MNHEY and CDR2 SMNVEV (reference sequence). V dropped 3 bases and J dropped 4; count of bases not matched to a gene: 8. CDR3 in amino acids: CASSFSGTGNADTQYF. The DNA of the CDR3 is TGTGCCAGCAGTTTTTCCGGGACAGGGAACGCAGATACGCAGTATTTT.

The CDR3 coding sequence is TGTGCCATCAGTGAATCGGAGACCCAGTACTTC. The encoded protein is CAISESETQYF. The chain joins TRBV10-3 to TRBJ2-5; D unresolved. The CDR3 consists of 11 residues. V lost 3 bases to trimming and J lost 5 bases, with 4 bases between them. Germline loops: CDR1 ENHRY, CDR2 SYGVKD.

The gene calls are TRBV5-5 and TRBJ2-1; no reliable D call. V gave up 0 bases and J gave up 8 bases, with 9 bases separating them. The germline gives CDR1 SGHKS, CDR2 YYEKEE (reference sequence). This CDR3 region has 13 residues. The CDR3 region has the DNA TGTGCCAGCAGCTTGGACAGCTGGGATGAGCAGTTCTTC. It translates to CASSLDSWDEQFF.